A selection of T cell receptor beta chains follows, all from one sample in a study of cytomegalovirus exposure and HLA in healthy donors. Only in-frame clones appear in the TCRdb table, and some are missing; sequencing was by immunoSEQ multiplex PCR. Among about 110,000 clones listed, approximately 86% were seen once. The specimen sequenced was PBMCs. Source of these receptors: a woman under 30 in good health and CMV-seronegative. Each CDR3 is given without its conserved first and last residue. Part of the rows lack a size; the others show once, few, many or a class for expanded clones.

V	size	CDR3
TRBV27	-	ASSTGQTEAF
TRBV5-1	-	ASSLAGTGANTGELF
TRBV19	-	ASSDSVGGNQPQH
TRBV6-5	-	ASRRQGASPDTQY
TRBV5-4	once	ASSFGGGTWDEQY
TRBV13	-	ASSLGRTATPYEQY
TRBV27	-	ASSSGQGIYEQY
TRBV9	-	ASSVGTSGGNTQY
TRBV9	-	ASRRTGASDTEAF
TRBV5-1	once	ASSLVSAGGDTQY
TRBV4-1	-	ASSPTLRTAEKLF
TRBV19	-	ASRDHRGGFNTEAF
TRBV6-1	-	ASSEATRTGTP
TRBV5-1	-	ASSPIGAGFITYEQY
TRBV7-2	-	ASSNDHARGVGAEAF
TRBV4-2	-	ASSHPGQGPGRQAGELF
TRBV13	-	ASSLGPENNSPLH
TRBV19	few	ASSIAGDSYEQY
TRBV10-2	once	ASSSQGGTEAF
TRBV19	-	ASKGDPNTEAF
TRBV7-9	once	ASSPSGSPLH
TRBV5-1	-	ASSLTAQGVNEQY
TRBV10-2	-	ASSEVRDRGQETQY
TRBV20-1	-	SAQTGEQF
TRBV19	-	ASSPSRQTASYT
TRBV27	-	ASSTGAYEQY
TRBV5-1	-	ASSRAGQDFNEQF
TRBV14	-	ASSLGQNTEAF
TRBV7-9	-	ASNRAGFTDTQY
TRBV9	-	ASSVGQGGNQPQH
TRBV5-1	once	ASSLFGGRDTEAF
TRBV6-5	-	ASIRGETQY
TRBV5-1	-	ASSPVGAENAGGSEAF
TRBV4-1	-	ASSQDRGAKGYGYT
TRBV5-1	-	ASRRTDTRAYEQY
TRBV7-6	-	ASSLPPTGIFYNEQF
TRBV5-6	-	ASSLVVGPDTQY
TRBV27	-	ASSPTGGLNEKLF
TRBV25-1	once	ASSESGAALYEQY
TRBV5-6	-	ASSFYGQTYGYT
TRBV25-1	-	ASSEKGLRVEETQY
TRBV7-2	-	ASSYQGSLNYGYT
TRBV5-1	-	ASSFSDSYTQPQH
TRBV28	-	ASSYPSGGVGSPLH
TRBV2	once	ASSRRTGQETQY
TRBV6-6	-	ASTGTGGTYEQY
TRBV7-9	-	ASSSRESTGFKETQY
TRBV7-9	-	ASSFDSGDSPLH
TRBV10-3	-	AISESAGTEAF
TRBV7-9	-	ASSFLNSEAF
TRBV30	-	AWSEGEGYEQY
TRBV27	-	ASSFRQSYEQY
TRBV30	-	AWSPSNTEAF
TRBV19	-	ASPGQTPNSPLH
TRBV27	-	ASSRQTGGGYEQY
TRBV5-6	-	ASSSRARSLNFETQY
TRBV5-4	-	ASSRWTTMNTEAF
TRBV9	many	ASSFGTGPYGYT
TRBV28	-	ASSLRAWKNDIQY